This TCR beta chain was sequenced during a study of T-cell memory formation after mild COVID-19. Study findings and constraints: The appearance of some responding clones in pre-infection memory suggested that cross-reactive memory joined.

In TCRdb, the 5' RACE reads were re-called with MiXCR into one record per CDR3 protein. The top ten hold around 20% of the sample, which has fewer than 350,000 distinct CDR3 sequences, 15% seen once. A few counts support this clonotype. Its cognate antigen is unknown. This CDR3 is built from 17 residues. V shed 3 bases and J shed 0 bases, with 19 bases lying between them. Germline lookup yields CDR1 SQVTM and CDR2 ANQGSEA. This chain uses TRBV29-1 with TRBJ2-3; TRBD1 is a possible D gene (6 bases). The sequencing sample was made of PBMCs or a T cell subset sorted from them (not recorded which). The receptor was isolated from a man between 18 and 35 years old who had mild COVID-19 (a few samples of this study predate the infection). Cell type and time point are not known. The DNA for the CDR3 is TGCAGCGTTGACGGGGACATTCGGCAGTTTAGCACAGATACGCAGTATTTT. Translating gives CSVDGDIRQFSTDTQYF.